This paragraph reports one T cell receptor (beta chain). No antigen is known for it. Other DNA sequences from this sample encode an identical CDR3 as well. This entry comes from a study of cytotoxic CD8 clonotypes in ibrutinib-treated CLL. Study-wide context: The subjects consisted of about a dozen relapsed/refractory and some 15 treatment-naive individuals, with about 17 IGHV unmutated. On average, each sample had 255,043 productive templates and around 100,000 productive rearrangements.

TCRdb's table, derived via immunoSEQ multiplex PCR, lists solely in-frame clones and lacks some. The sample holds 130,000 or so clones, under 90% seen once. Points from the study as a whole: Clonality went higher at ibrutinib response and then dropped back toward baseline at progression.

The germline V gene encodes CDR1 MNHEY and CDR2 SVGAGI. The length of the CDR3 is 11 residues. V was trimmed by 5 bases and J by 6 bases, leaving 7 bases between them. The gene calls are TRBV6-5 and TRBJ1-1; D unresolved. This clonotype was obtained from a human donor with chronic lymphocytic leukemia. The material was PBMCs, obtained after 24 months of ibrutinib treatment. The CDR3 protein is CASSLGPEAFF. In nucleotides, the CDR3 is TGTGCCAGCAGTCTCGGGCCTGAAGCTTTCTTT.